This T cell receptor beta chain was identified in a study of response to subunit inactivated influenza vaccine. General study findings and limits: It was the authors' suggestion that each seasonal influenza vaccination recruits few new T cells.

This clonotype turned up a few times. Antigen unknown. TCRdb reprocessed the RT-PCR reads with MiXCR, giving one entry per CDR3 protein. The sample has 540,000 or so distinct CDR3 sequences; over 10% are singletons. Trimming removed 2 bases at V and 8 bases at J, with 6 bases between. CDR3 length: 11 residues. This TCR derives from a man between 45 and 60 years old who received an inactivated influenza vaccine. The sequenced sample was PBMCs from blood, obtained more than 35 days after vaccination. The chain joins TRBV12-3 or TRBV12-4 to TRBJ1-2, with D unresolved. CDR3 residues: CASSLSQGYTF. The CDR3 bases are TGTGCCAGCAGTTTAAGCCAGGGCTACACCTTC.